This TCR beta chain was retrieved from a study of T-cell memory formation after mild COVID-19. Germline CDR1 and CDR2: KGHDR and SFDVKD. With V trimmed by 9 bases and J by 0 bases, 4 bases remained unmatched. The CDR3 covers 14 residues. Each CDR3 protein gets one entry after TCRdb re-called the 5' RACE reads with MiXCR. Of 400,000 to 500,000 distinct CDR3 sequences in the sample, about 20% are singletons; the top ten hold around 9.2%. Sequencing was done on a sample of PBMCs or a T cell subset sorted from them (not recorded which). The J gene is TRBJ1-5, the V gene TRBV24-1; TRBD1 matches 7 bases. This TCR derives from an adult woman who had mild COVID-19 (a few samples of this study predate the infection). Cell type and time point are not known. The CDR3 DNA follows: TGTGCCACCGGGGGACAGCTTAGCAATCAGCCCCAGCATTTT. This encodes CATGGQLSNQPQHF.